The 12 T cell receptor beta chains below were found in one sample sequenced in a study of tissue T cells after allogeneic stem cell transplantation. Time point: mouse harvest day 7 after allogeneic transplant. The graft held 10^6 splenic CD5+ T cells and 10^7 T-cell-depleted bone marrow cells. Using immunoSEQ multiplex PCR, the repertoire was profiled, and TCRdb retains in-frame clones only, with some absent. Among around 3,900 clones, approximately 53% were seen once, and the ten largest hold 10%. Sequenced material: lymph node tissue. The receptors come from a female BALB/c mouse given C57BL/6 T cells with graft-versus-host disease after an allogeneic hematopoietic cell transplant.

Of note for this clone: Gene names and germline match the mouse. Read coverage stops 1 residue before the CDR3 terminus; the germline J gene supplies the remainder. The chain recombines TRBV26 with TRBJ2-5; D tentatively reads TRBD1 or TRBD2 (5 bases each). Germline values: CDR1 KGHPV, CDR2 FQNQEV (reference sequence). This CDR3 spans 13 amino acids. V was trimmed by 4 bases and J by 2 bases, leaving 7 bases between them. CDR3 sequence: CASSQGPQDTQYF. The covered CDR3 bases are TGTGCCAGCAGTCAGGGGCCCCAAGACACCCAGTAC.

This clone was observed a handful of times. The gene names here belong to mouse. The CDR3 extends 1 residue past the end of the read, so its final part is completed from the germline J gene. V is TRBV1 and J is TRBJ2-7, with unresolved D. The CDR3 has 12 residues. The germline V gene has CDR1 NSQYPW and CDR2 LRSPGD (reference sequence). The V gene lost 1 base and the J gene lost 7 bases, with 8 bases spanning the gap. CDR3 sequence reads: CTCSAAVAEQYF. The part of the CDR3 DNA that was read is TGCACCTGCAGTGCAGCCGTGGCCGAACAGTAC.

In this sample, this clone turned up a few times. Gene and germline names: mouse. The sequenced fragment ends 1 residue before the CDR3 boundary, so the rest is inferred from the germline J gene. This chain uses TRBV19 with TRBJ2-7; D is perhaps TRBD2 (6 bases). The V gene lost 2 bases and the J gene lost 0 bases, with 9 bases spanning the gap. The CDR3 totals 14 residues. Germline V CDR1 and CDR2: FNHDT, SITEND (reference sequence). The DNA read from the CDR3 is TGTGCCAGCAGTATCGGGGGGAGCTCCTATGAACAGTAC. It yields the protein CASSIGGSSYEQY. From start to end, the CDR3 is CASSIGGSSYEQYF. The complete variable domain, with remaining parts taken from reference TRBV19 and TRBJ2-7, reads GGIITQTPKFLIGQEGQKLTLKCQQNFNHDTMYWYRQDSGKGLRLIYYSITENDLQKGDLSEGYDASREKKSSFSLTVTSAQKNEMAVFLCASSIGGSSYEQYFGPGTRLTVL.

This clone was detected a few times. Each gene name is a mouse one. The read is 1 residue too short to cover the CDR3 end, so that end is filled in from the germline J gene. The chain joins TRBV26 to TRBJ2-1; 11 nucleotides agree with TRBD2. This CDR3 has 15 amino acids. V was clipped by 5 bases and J by 2 bases; unmatched bases: 2. The germline gives CDR1 KGHPV, CDR2 FQNQEV (reference sequence). The CDR3 sequence: CASSRLGGYYAEQFF. The sequenced part of the CDR3 DNA is TGTGCCAGCAGTAGACTGGGGGGGTACTATGCTGAGCAGTTC.

In regard to this clone: Genes and germline are mouse. The read falls 1 residue short of the CDR3 end, and the missing part is taken from the germline J gene. The chain is built from TRBV26 and TRBJ1-4, with 7 nucleotides matching TRBD1. The V and J ends lost 5 bases and 7 bases, in that order; junction bases with no gene match: 4. The CDR3 has 13 residues. CDR1 KGHPV and CDR2 FQNQEV come from the germline V gene (reference sequence). CDR3 DNA (partial): TGTGCCAGCAGTGTCGGGACAGCCGAAAGATTATTT. Amino acids: CASSVGTAERLF. The full CDR3 sequence reads CASSVGTAERLFF.

This clone has a handful of counts. The genes and germline here are from mouse. The CDR3 end falls 1 residue outside the read, so it is completed with the germline J gene. The V gene is TRBV26, the J gene TRBJ1-4, with D maybe TRBD1 (6 bases). Germline lookup yields CDR1 KGHPV and CDR2 FQNQEV (reference sequence). CDR3 length: 13 residues. The V end lost 4 bases, the J end lost 4 bases, and 7 bases lay between the germline ends. The CDR3 region is CASSRDNNERLFF. CDR3 bases read: TGTGCCAGCAGTCGGGACAACAACGAAAGATTATTT. Drawing the rest from reference TRBV26 and TRBJ1-4, the complete variable domain is NSKVIQTPRYLVKGQGQKAKMRCIPEKGHPVVFWYQQNKNNEFKFLINFQNQEVLQQIDMTEKRFSAECPSNSPCSLEIQSSEAGDSALYLCASSRDNNERLFFGHGTKLSVL.

About this clone itself: The genes are named according to mouse. The read terminates 1 residue ahead of where the CDR3 ends, so the germline J gene completes it. V is TRBV3 and J is TRBJ1-5; D unresolved. The CDR3 loop spans 13 amino acids. The germline V and J ends were trimmed by 2 bases and 5 bases, with 7 bases remaining between them. Germline V gene lookup returns CDR1 SNHLY and CDR2 FYNGKV (reference sequence). The DNA read from the CDR3 is TGTGCCAGCAGCTTAAGCGGGGACCAGGCTCCGCTT. This codes for CASSLSGDQAPL. The complete CDR3 protein is CASSLSGDQAPLF. Variable domain in full (rest from reference TRBV3 and TRBJ1-5): GPKVLQIPSHQIIDMGQMVTLNCDPVSNHLYFYWYKQILGQQMEFLVNFYNGKVMEKSKLFKDQFSVERPDGSYFTLKIQPTALEDSAVYFCASSLSGDQAPLFGEGTRLSVL.

In the case of this clone: The gene names here belong to mouse. The observed sequence ends 1 residue before the CDR3 terminus, with the missing tail filled in from the germline J gene. The genes are TRBV19 and TRBJ2-2, with a tentative D call TRBD1 (6 bases). V gave up 4 bases and J gave up 0 bases, with 10 bases separating them. CDR1 and CDR2 (germline): FNHDT, SITEND (reference sequence). The CDR3 totals 15 residues. The CDR3 loop reads CASSSGHANTGQLYF. CDR3 DNA, as far as it was read: TGTGCCAGCAGTTCGGGACACGCAAACACCGGGCAGCTCTAC. Supplemented by reference TRBV19 and TRBJ2-2, the full variable domain reads GGIITQTPKFLIGQEGQKLTLKCQQNFNHDTMYWYRQDSGKGLRLIYYSITENDLQKGDLSEGYDASREKKSSFSLTVTSAQKNEMAVFLCASSSGHANTGQLYFGEGSKLTVL.

About this clone: Gene names and germline match the mouse. The sequenced fragment ends 1 residue before the CDR3 boundary, so the rest is inferred from the germline J gene. The V call is TRBV23, the J call TRBJ2-2. CDR1 and CDR2 from the germline V gene are KGHTA and FQNQQP. This CDR3 region has 14 residues. The CDR3 DNA, read in part, is TGCTCCAGCAGTCAATCCGGGGGCACCGGGCAGCTCTAC. Amino acid sequence: CSSSQSGGTGQLY. In full, the CDR3 is CSSSQSGGTGQLYF.

In the case of this clone: Gene names denote mouse genes. The read ends 1 residue shy of where the CDR3 ends; the end is completed using the germline J gene. V usage is TRBV3 and J usage is TRBJ2-5; TRBD2 matches at 11 bases. V lost 5 bases and J lost 6; bases outside the gene matches: 7. The CDR3 is made up of 15 amino acids. Germline CDR1 and CDR2: SNHLY and FYNGKV (reference sequence). The CDR3 is CASSPRLGGRDTQYF. The sequenced part of the CDR3 DNA is TGTGCCAGCAGCCCCCGACTGGGGGGGAGGGACACCCAGTAC.

This clone was counted between two and nine times. These gene names are mouse names. The read halts 1 residue ahead of the CDR3 end, with the missing end drawn from the germline J gene. The genes are TRBV29 and TRBJ1-5; weak D call: TRBD1 (6 bases). Germline V lookup: CDR1 MSHET, CDR2 SYDVDS. CDR3 length equals 13 residues. The V and J ends lost 7 bases and 1 base respectively, with 8 bases between them. CDR3 protein: CASKGQNNQAPLF. The CDR3 DNA, read in part, is TGTGCTAGCAAGGGACAAAACAACCAGGCTCCGCTT.

Turning to this clone: Here the gene names and germline are mouse. The read is 1 residue too short to cover the CDR3 end, so that end is filled in from the germline J gene. The chain uses TRBV15 and TRBJ1-1; D is undetermined. V was shortened by 5 bases and J by 0 bases, with 10 bases between the two germline ends. Germline CDR1 reads SGHND; CDR2 reads FRSKSL. This CDR3 region has 14 residues. Incomplete CDR3 DNA: TGTGCCAGCAGTCGGGCCGTTGCAAACACAGAAGTCTTC. Its translation: CASSRAVANTEVF. The CDR3 reads in full as CASSRAVANTEVFF.